Listed below are T cell receptor beta chains from one sample, sequenced in a study of regulatory T cells in long-lasting Graves disease. TCRdb re-called the multiplex PCR reads through MiXCR, storing one row per CDR3 protein. The profile covers more than 300,000 distinct CDR3 sequences, with roughly a sixth appearing a single time and about 20% taken by the ten largest. The source material was peripheral blood mononuclear cells (PBMCs), sampled at new diagnosis, from a patient treated with antithyroid drugs. The source is a female donor with Graves disease. The CDR3 runs from the conserved cysteine through the conserved F or W. Each record gives: clone size, V gene, D gene, J gene, CDR3 DNA, CDR3 protein. D genes are given only for firm matches. Not every row has a clone size; where given, it reads once, few, many or a size class.

-	TRBV6-4	TRBD1	TRBJ1-1	TGTGCCAGCAGTCCCGGACAGGGCTCTGAAGCTTTCTTT	CASSPGQGSEAFF
many	TRBV28	-	TRBJ1-1	TGTGCCAGCAGTCCACTCCTGGACAGCCCCGGGTTCTTT	CASSPLLDSPGFF
many	TRBV12-3/TRBV12-4	-	TRBJ1-5	TGTGCCAGCAGTTTCCTAGAGGGACCCTGGAATTCGCCCCAGCATTTT	CASSFLEGPWNSPQHF
once	TRBV5-6	TRBD2	TRBJ2-6	TGTGCCAGCAGCTTGGAGCGGCTAGCGGGAGCGCATTACGTCCTGACTTTC	CASSLERLAGAHYVLTF
many	TRBV7-9	TRBD1	TRBJ1-2	TGTGCCAGCAGCTACCGCACAGGGGGTCGGGATGGCTACACCTTC	CASSYRTGGRDGYTF
-	TRBV18	TRBD2	TRBJ2-1	TGTGCCAGCTCAATAGCGGGAGGAACTACATACAATGAGCAGTTCTTC	CASSIAGGTTYNEQFF
-	TRBV6-1	-	TRBJ1-3	TGTGCCAGCAGTGAAGCGCTTCTTGAAGGAACCATATATTTT	CASSEALLEGTIYF
few	TRBV6-1	-	TRBJ2-2	TGTGCCAGCATTTCCGGGGCCTCCCCGCACACCGGGGAGCTGTTTTTT	CASISGASPHTGELFF
many	TRBV7-9	-	TRBJ2-7	TGTGCCAGCAGCTTATTTGACCGGGCCTACGAGCAGTACTTC	CASSLFDRAYEQYF
many	TRBV5-5	-	TRBJ1-1	TGTGCCAGCAGCCCGACTCCAAAAATAAGGAACACTGAAGCTTTCTTT	CASSPTPKIRNTEAFF
many	TRBV7-9	TRBD2	TRBJ2-5	TGTGCCAGCAGCCGGGGGGACCAAGAGACCCAGTACTTC	CASSRGDQETQYF
many	TRBV20-1	TRBD1	TRBJ1-5	TGCAGTGCGACCAGGGCGGGACAGAGGTATCAGCCCCAGCATTTT	CSATRAGQRYQPQHF
few	TRBV27	TRBD1	TRBJ2-7	TGTGCCAGCAGTAAAATCCCGGGACAGCGCGTCTACGAGCAGTACTTC	CASSKIPGQRVYEQYF
many	TRBV7-2	-	TRBJ1-1	TGTGCCAGCAGCTTAGTATTTACAGGGCCGAACACTGAAGCTTTCTTT	CASSLVFTGPNTEAFF
-	TRBV18	TRBD1	TRBJ2-1	TGTGCCAGCTCTCTCATCCGGGACAGGGCGGTCAATGAGCAGTTCTTC	CASSLIRDRAVNEQFF
few	TRBV4-1	-	TRBJ2-4	TGCGCCAGCAGCCAAGGAAACATTCAGTACTTC	CASSQGNIQYF
many	TRBV3-1	TRBD2	TRBJ2-7	TGTGCCAGCAGCCATCGCGGGAGGACCTACGAGCAGTACTTC	CASSHRGRTYEQYF
many	TRBV24-1	TRBD1	TRBJ2-1	TGTGCCACCAGTGATCCCACAGGGGTTTCTATGAATGAGCAGTTCTTC	CATSDPTGVSMNEQFF
-	TRBV7-3	-	TRBJ2-3	TGTGCCGGCAGCTTAAAACTTTCGGAAGGCACAGATACGCAGTATTTT	CAGSLKLSEGTDTQYF
few	TRBV19	TRBD1	TRBJ1-5	TGTGCCAGTAGTATAGATCCCACGGTGGGACAGGGTAGGGGCAATCAGCCCCAGCATTTT	CASSIDPTVGQGRGNQPQHF
many	TRBV4-3	TRBD1	TRBJ1-2	TGCGCCAGCAGCCCAAGTCTCGGGACAGTGCTGAGCGGCTACACCTTC	CASSPSLGTVLSGYTF
many	TRBV12-5	-	TRBJ1-2	TGTGCTAGTGGTTTGCTACGGTCAAATGGCTACACCTTC	CASGLLRSNGYTF
many	TRBV7-9	-	TRBJ2-7	TGTGCCAGCAGCTTAGCACGTGGCAGGAAGACCTACGAGCAGTACTTC	CASSLARGRKTYEQYF
many	TRBV18	-	TRBJ2-1	TGTGCCAGCTCACGGGGACTGAACAATGAGCAGTTCTTC	CASSRGLNNEQFF
many	TRBV28	-	TRBJ2-5	TGTGCCAGCAGGAAAGGAGGGCAAGAGACCCAGTACTTC	CASRKGGQETQYF
-	TRBV20-1	-	TRBJ2-7	TGCAGTGCTAGAATGGGCGGAACAGATTACGAGCAGTACTTC	CSARMGGTDYEQYF
many	TRBV5-5	TRBD1	TRBJ2-3	TGTGCCAGCAGCGGGGACAGCCAACGCACAGATACGCAGTATTTT	CASSGDSQRTDTQYF
-	TRBV30	-	TRBJ2-1	TGTGCCTGGAGTGAAGGAAGTAGAGACAATGAGCAGTTCTTC	CAWSEGSRDNEQFF
once	TRBV13	TRBD2	TRBJ2-1	TGTGCCAGCAGCTTAGGACTAGCGGAGAATGAGCAGTTCTTC	CASSLGLAENEQFF
few	TRBV19	-	TRBJ2-1	TGTGCCAGTAGGAGCCTAGCATTACCCTACAATGAGCAGTTCTTC	CASRSLALPYNEQFF
-	TRBV18	TRBD1	TRBJ2-3	TGTGCCAGCACGCATCAAGACAGGGAAGATACGCAGTATTTT	CASTHQDREDTQYF
many	TRBV28	-	TRBJ2-2	TGTGCCAGCGTGTCGGCTTCGGGTACCGGGGAGCTGTTTTTT	CASVSASGTGELFF
-	TRBV7-2	TRBD1	TRBJ2-1	TGTGCCAGCAGCCCTGGACAGGGGCGAGATGAGCAGTTCTTC	CASSPGQGRDEQFF
many	TRBV5-1	-	TRBJ1-4	TGCGCCAGCAGCTTGACGACAGGAAGAGACGAAAAACTGTTTTTT	CASSLTTGRDEKLFF
many	TRBV10-3	-	TRBJ1-5	TGTGCCATCAGTGAATTTACAGGAGGGGAGCCCCAGCATTTT	CAISEFTGGEPQHF
many	TRBV5-5	TRBD1	TRBJ1-1	TGTGCCAGCAGCTTGGATACAGGGGTAGACACTGAAGCTTTCTTT	CASSLDTGVDTEAFF
many	TRBV7-9	TRBD2	TRBJ2-3	TGTGCCAGCGACGTCAGCGGGGGGAAAGTTTCGCAGTATTTT	CASDVSGGKVSQYF
once	TRBV5-4	-	TRBJ2-1	TGTGCCAGCAGCTTCGGGCAGGGGGGCTACGAGCAGTTCTTC	CASSFGQGGYEQFF
-	TRBV7-9	-	TRBJ1-2	TGTGCCAGCAGCTTAGTAACAGGCGGCTACACCTTC	CASSLVTGGYTF
many	TRBV6-2/TRBV6-3	-	TRBJ2-5	TGTGCCAGCAGTGGTAAACGGGGCCAAGAGACCCAGTACTTC	CASSGKRGQETQYF
-	TRBV7-2	TRBD1	TRBJ1-4	TGTGCCAGCAGCTCTGACAGGGGGGTAGTGAGTGAAAAACTGTTTTTT	CASSSDRGVVSEKLFF
-	TRBV27	TRBD2	TRBJ2-7	TGTGCCAGCAGTTTATTCCCCCCGGGGAGCGGGAGAACCTACGAGCAGTACTTC	CASSLFPPGSGRTYEQYF
few	TRBV2	-	TRBJ2-1	TGTGCCAGCAGTGAAGAAAGGTTTGGCTCCCCCTCCCCTTTC	CASSEERFGSPSPF
many	TRBV20-1	-	TRBJ1-5	TGCAGTGCTACCAACGATTACAGAGCTATCTTCAATCAGCCCCAGCATTTT	CSATNDYRAIFNQPQHF
few	TRBV5-1	-	TRBJ2-7	TGCGCCAGCAGCTTGGACAGTCTCTCCTACGAGCAGTACTTC	CASSLDSLSYEQYF
many	TRBV3-1	TRBD1	TRBJ1-1	TGTGCCAGCAGCCCCCGGGACAGACTCATGAACACTGAAGCTTTCTTT	CASSPRDRLMNTEAFF
many	TRBV7-6	-	TRBJ2-3	TGTGCCAGCAGCCCGTATCGGGCGACCGAAGATACGCAGTATTTT	CASSPYRATEDTQYF
many	TRBV12-3/TRBV12-4	-	TRBJ1-2	TGTGCCAGCAGTTATACCTTCGGGGGGCTGGAGTATGGCTACACCTTC	CASSYTFGGLEYGYTF
-	TRBV18	-	TRBJ1-1	TGTGCCAGCTCACCGGGTTTACAGGGCGGCACTGAAGCTTTCTTT	CASSPGLQGGTEAFF
many	TRBV7-6	-	TRBJ1-1	TGTGCCAGCAGCTTCCTGACAGGAATGAACACTGAAGCTTTCTTT	CASSFLTGMNTEAFF
many	TRBV12-3/TRBV12-4	-	TRBJ2-5	TGTGCCAGCAGGGGACCTCTCCAAGAGACCCAGTACTTC	CASRGPLQETQYF